Shown below are 2 T cell receptor beta chains from a single sample sequenced in a study of cytomegalovirus exposure and HLA in healthy donors. Method: immunoSEQ multiplex PCR; TCRdb's copy keeps in-frame clones and lacks some. In the table there are some 110,000 clones, less than 90% of which are singletons. The sequenced sample consisted of PBMCs. These receptors were taken from a man between 18 and 29 years old in good health and CMV-seropositive.

This chain connects TRBV2 to TRBJ2-3; 10 bases are a match to TRBD2. The CDR3 is 18 amino acids. In germline, CDR1 is SNHLY, CDR2 FYNNEI. The trim removed 7 bases at V and 2 bases at J, leaving 15 bases unmatched. CDR3 residues: CASTQTSGVSPFTDTQYF. The CDR3 DNA reads TGTGCCAGCACTCAAACTAGCGGGGTATCCCCTTTCACAGATACGCAGTATTTT.

The genes are TRBV5-6 and TRBJ2-7, with 11 bases matching TRBD2. CDR3 length: 15 residues. V lost 4 bases and J lost 3; bases outside the gene matches: 6. Per the germline V gene, CDR1 is SGHDT and CDR2 is YYEEEE. The CDR3 nucleotides read TGTGCCAGCAGCCCGACTAGCGGGGATTACTACGAGCAGTACTTC. Encoded protein: CASSPTSGDYYEQYF.